The rows below give T cell receptor beta chains drawn from one sample of a study of coeliac disease. Assay used: immunoSEQ multiplex PCR; TCRdb lists only in-frame clones, some missing. The table includes roughly 6,700 clones, about 59% detected once. The sample was lymphocytes from the gut lamina propria. All receptors come from a man aged 55 to 70 with celiac disease on a gluten-free diet. The CDR3 runs from the conserved cysteine through the conserved F or W. The D gene is left open where the match is weak. Size is stated for part of the rows, as once, few or many counts, or as a class when the clone is expanded.

CDR3aa: CSVAKGSGKTQYF
CDR3nt: TGCAGCGTTGCAAAGGGCTCGGGAAAGACCCAGTACTTC
v_gene: TRBV29-1
j_gene: TRBJ2-5
abundance: few
d_gene: NA

CDR3aa: CASSLDGTGVGYTF
CDR3nt: TGTGCCAGCAGCTTAGACGGGACAGGGGTTGGCTACACCTTC
v_gene: TRBV7-9
j_gene: TRBJ1-2
abundance: NA
d_gene: TRBD1

CDR3aa: CASSLQAQGSSYEQYF
CDR3nt: TGTGCCAGCAGTTTACAGGCTCAGGGGAGCTCCTACGAGCAGTACTTC
v_gene: TRBV27
j_gene: TRBJ2-7
abundance: NA
d_gene: NA

CDR3aa: CASTPLDRGYEQYF
CDR3nt: TGTGCCAGCACCCCGTTGGACAGGGGCTACGAGCAGTACTTC
v_gene: TRBV6-1
j_gene: TRBJ2-7
abundance: NA
d_gene: TRBD1

CDR3aa: CASSSQGYYGYTF
CDR3nt: TGTGCCAGCAGCTCCCAGGGGTACTATGGCTACACCTTC
v_gene: TRBV4-2
j_gene: TRBJ1-2
abundance: NA
d_gene: NA

CDR3aa: CASSKTPSNYGYTF
CDR3nt: TGTGCCAGCAGTAAGACACCTTCTAACTATGGCTACACCTTC
v_gene: TRBV28
j_gene: TRBJ1-2
abundance: few
d_gene: NA

CDR3aa: CASSSAGANGNTIYF
CDR3nt: TGTGCCAGCAGTTCCGCGGGGGCTAATGGAAACACCATATATTTT
v_gene: TRBV27
j_gene: TRBJ1-3
abundance: few
d_gene: NA

CDR3aa: CASSDSSYNSPLHF
CDR3nt: TGTGCCAGCAGTGATAGCTCCTATAATTCACCCCTCCACTTT
v_gene: TRBV2
j_gene: TRBJ1-6
abundance: few
d_gene: NA

CDR3aa: CASSLRGDGGTQYF
CDR3nt: TGCGCCAGCAGCTTGAGGGGTGACGGCGGCACGCAGTATTTT
v_gene: TRBV5-1
j_gene: TRBJ2-3
abundance: NA
d_gene: NA

CDR3aa: CASSLEGQGRGYTF
CDR3nt: TGTGCCAGCAGCTTAGAAGGGCAGGGTCGAGGCTACACCTTC
v_gene: TRBV7-9
j_gene: TRBJ1-2
abundance: NA
d_gene: NA